A selection of T cell receptor beta chains follows, all from one sample in a study of T cell changes during pregnancy in multiple sclerosis. Sequencing used immunoSEQ multiplex PCR; TCRdb keeps in-frame clones, though not all of them. The sample lists roughly 54,000 clones; 80% to 95% were seen once. The starting material was CD4+ T cells from peripheral blood mononuclear cells, obtained after pregnancy. These TCRs come from a female donor with multiple sclerosis, enrolled in a pregnancy study. CDR3s include the opening cysteine and the closing phenylalanine or tryptophan. A D gene is named only where the DNA matches it firmly. Size values are once, few and many counts, or a class for expanded clones, and some rows have none.

V	J	size	D	DNA	CDR3
TRBV6-5	TRBJ1-1	-	-	TGTGCCAGCAGTCCTACAGGGAACACTGAAGCTTTCTTT	CASSPTGNTEAFF
TRBV7-2	TRBJ2-7	once	TRBD1	TGTGCCAGCAGCTTAGTAGGGGGCGGTGGGGAGCAGTACTTC	CASSLVGGGGEQYF
TRBV7-2	TRBJ2-3	-	-	TGTGCCAGCAGCTCTAGTGCACTAGCCCCCGATACGCAGTATTTT	CASSSSALAPDTQYF
TRBV29-1	TRBJ1-1	once	-	TGCAGCGTTGAAGATAGAGCTAGCACTGAAGCTTTCTTT	CSVEDRASTEAFF
TRBV4-2	TRBJ1-3	-	-	TGTGCCAGCAGCCTAGATGGAGGGAATGATGAAGACACCATATATTTT	CASSLDGGNDEDTIYF
TRBV11-2	TRBJ1-1	-	-	TGTGCCAGCAGCTTACCAGTGAACACTGAAGCTTTCTTT	CASSLPVNTEAFF
TRBV6-5	TRBJ2-1	-	-	TGTGCCAGCCTACCTGCAGGGCTGTCCTACAATGAGCAGTTCTTC	CASLPAGLSYNEQFF
TRBV5-5	TRBJ2-3	-	-	TGTGCCAGCAGCCTCTTCGGCACAGATACGCAGTATTTT	CASSLFGTDTQYF
TRBV7-2	TRBJ1-5	-	TRBD1	TGTGCCAGCAGCTTAGGACAGGGGAATCAGCCCCAGCATTTT	CASSLGQGNQPQHF
TRBV4-2	TRBJ2-6	-	TRBD1	TGTGCCAGCAGCCAAGATCCCGGGACAGGGGTAATTGGGGCCAACGTCCTGACTTTC	CASSQDPGTGVIGANVLTF
TRBV18	TRBJ1-6	-	TRBD1	TGTGCCAGCTCACAGGGACAGGCGATCTATAATTCACCCCTCCACTTT	CASSQGQAIYNSPLHF
TRBV19	TRBJ2-7	once	-	TGTGCCAGTAGTATAAAGCCGGCGGCGGGTTATACCTCCTACGAGCAGTACTTC	CASSIKPAAGYTSYEQYF
TRBV7-2	TRBJ1-5	-	-	TGTGCCAGCAGTTCCGAGGGAATTCAGCCCCAGCATTTT	CASSSEGIQPQHF
TRBV11-2	TRBJ2-5	-	-	TGTGCCAGCAGCCATAACAGAGAATGGGAGACCCAGTACTTC	CASSHNREWETQYF
TRBV19	TRBJ1-4	-	TRBD1	TGTGCCAGTAGTTCCCCCGGACAGGTTAATGAAAAACTGTTTTTT	CASSSPGQVNEKLFF
TRBV7-2	TRBJ1-1	-	TRBD1	TGTGCCAGCAGTATCGGGACAGCGAACACTGAAGCTTTCTTT	CASSIGTANTEAFF
TRBV7-9	TRBJ1-2	-	TRBD1	TGTGCCAGCAGCCGGGGACAGGCAATCGGGGGCTACACCTTC	CASSRGQAIGGYTF
TRBV7-2	TRBJ1-4	-	TRBD1	TGTGCCAGCAGTAAAACCGGGACAGGGCTTTGGCGTGAAAAACTGTTTTTT	CASSKTGTGLWREKLFF
TRBV15	TRBJ1-5	-	TRBD1	TGTGCCACCGCCCCGGACAGGGGTTATCAGCCCCAGCATTTT	CATAPDRGYQPQHF
TRBV25-1	TRBJ2-7	-	-	TGTGCCAGCAGTGTAGGGGCGGTAAGCTCCTACGAGCAGTACTTC	CASSVGAVSSYEQYF
TRBV19	TRBJ1-2	-	-	TGTGCCAGTAGTATGACAGGACCCGGCTACACCTTC	CASSMTGPGYTF
TRBV11-2	TRBJ2-1	-	TRBD2	TGTGCCAGCAGCCCAAGACTAGCGGGGGGCCGTACGGGGTACAATGAGCAGTTCTTC	CASSPRLAGGRTGYNEQFF
TRBV19	TRBJ1-5	-	-	TGTGCCAGTAGTATGTTAGGGGCGAGACAGCCCCAGCATTTT	CASSMLGARQPQHF
TRBV5-6	TRBJ1-5	-	-	TGTGCCAGCAGCTGGGGGGGGGCATATAGCAATCAGCCCCAGCATTTT	CASSWGGAYSNQPQHF
TRBV7-2	TRBJ2-2	-	TRBD2	TGTGCCAGCAGCTTAGCAGGTGCGGGGGGGCCAATCGGGGAGCTGTTTTTT	CASSLAGAGGPIGELFF
TRBV15	TRBJ1-6	once	-	TGTGCCACCAGCAGAGATCTTCGAGCCCAGACAGGAGTAAGCTCCTATAATTCACCCCTCCACTTT	CATSRDLRAQTGVSSYNSPLHF
TRBV7-9	TRBJ1-2	-	TRBD1	TGTGCCAGCAGCCTCGGACAGGGAGTTTTGGGGGCTGGCTACACCTTC	CASSLGQGVLGAGYTF
TRBV11-3	TRBJ2-3	-	-	TGTGCCAGCAGCTTAGGGGGCTTTGGTACGCAGTATTTT	CASSLGGFGTQYF
TRBV9	TRBJ2-3	-	-	TGTGCCAGCAGCGCCTTCACAGATACGCAGTATTTT	CASSAFTDTQYF
TRBV30	TRBJ2-3	-	TRBD2	TGTGCCTGGAGTACGGGACTAGGTGTATCAGTGGATACGCAGTATTTT	CAWSTGLGVSVDTQYF
TRBV7-9	TRBJ1-3	-	TRBD1	TGTGCCAGCAGCGGAAGACAGGGAGGAAACACCATATATTTT	CASSGRQGGNTIYF
TRBV6-5	TRBJ2-5	-	-	TGTGCCAGCAGGGGAACAGGGCAAGAGACCCAGTACTTC	CASRGTGQETQYF
TRBV25-1	TRBJ1-1	once	-	TGTGCCAGCCGTACCGGGACAATGAACACTGAAGCTTTCTTT	CASRTGTMNTEAFF
TRBV5-6	TRBJ1-2	-	-	TGTGCCAGCAGCTCGTTGGGCGGGGGGCTGGATGGCTACACCTTC	CASSSLGGGLDGYTF
TRBV18	TRBJ1-1	-	-	TGTGCCAGCTACAAGACAGAATTGAACACTGAAGCTTTCTTT	CASYKTELNTEAFF
TRBV6-5	TRBJ1-3	-	-	TGTGCCAGCAGTGAGAACTCTGGAAACACCATATATTTT	CASSENSGNTIYF
TRBV9	TRBJ2-5	-	TRBD2	TGTGCCAGCAGCCCCTGGACTAGCGGGGGTTCAGAGACCCAGTACTTC	CASSPWTSGGSETQYF
TRBV18	TRBJ1-5	once	-	TGTGCCAGCTCACCAAGGACAGAGAATAGCAATCAGCCCCAGCATTTT	CASSPRTENSNQPQHF
TRBV6-6	TRBJ2-2	-	-	TGTGCCAGCAGAACGGCCTCGGGATCGCCAAACTGGGAGCTGTTTTTT	CASRTASGSPNWELFF
TRBV9	TRBJ1-6	-	-	TGTGCCAGCAGCCCGAGCATTGACCCGCCGGGTTCACCCCTCCACTTT	CASSPSIDPPGSPLHF
TRBV27	TRBJ1-1	-	TRBD1	TGTGCCAGCAGCCCAGGGGGAACGAACACTGAAGCTTTCTTT	CASSPGGTNTEAFF
TRBV18	TRBJ2-2	-	TRBD1	TGTGCCAGCTCACCGAAGGTTCCGGGACAGGGTGAAGCCGGGGAGCTGTTTTTT	CASSPKVPGQGEAGELFF
TRBV4-2	TRBJ1-1	-	TRBD1	TGTGCCAGCAGCCAACGAGCCGGGACAGACAACACTGAAGCTTTCTTT	CASSQRAGTDNTEAFF
TRBV5-6	TRBJ1-5	-	-	TGTGCCAGCAGCTTGGCTAATCAGCCCCAGCATTTT	CASSLANQPQHF
TRBV21-1	TRBJ1-5	-	-	TGTGCCAGCAGCATCAGGGGAAGGTGGAGCAATCAGCCCCAGCATTTT	CASSIRGRWSNQPQHF
TRBV7-2	TRBJ2-1	-	TRBD2	TGTGCCAGCAGCCGAAATAGCGGGGGGGCCCGGGAGCAGTTCTTC	CASSRNSGGAREQFF
TRBV7-3	TRBJ1-6	-	-	TGTGCCAGCAGCTTAGGGCGTCTCGGATCACCCCTCCACTTT	CASSLGRLGSPLHF
TRBV14	TRBJ1-2	-	TRBD1	TGTGCCAGCAGCCAATCGACAGGGACCTATGGCTACACCTTC	CASSQSTGTYGYTF